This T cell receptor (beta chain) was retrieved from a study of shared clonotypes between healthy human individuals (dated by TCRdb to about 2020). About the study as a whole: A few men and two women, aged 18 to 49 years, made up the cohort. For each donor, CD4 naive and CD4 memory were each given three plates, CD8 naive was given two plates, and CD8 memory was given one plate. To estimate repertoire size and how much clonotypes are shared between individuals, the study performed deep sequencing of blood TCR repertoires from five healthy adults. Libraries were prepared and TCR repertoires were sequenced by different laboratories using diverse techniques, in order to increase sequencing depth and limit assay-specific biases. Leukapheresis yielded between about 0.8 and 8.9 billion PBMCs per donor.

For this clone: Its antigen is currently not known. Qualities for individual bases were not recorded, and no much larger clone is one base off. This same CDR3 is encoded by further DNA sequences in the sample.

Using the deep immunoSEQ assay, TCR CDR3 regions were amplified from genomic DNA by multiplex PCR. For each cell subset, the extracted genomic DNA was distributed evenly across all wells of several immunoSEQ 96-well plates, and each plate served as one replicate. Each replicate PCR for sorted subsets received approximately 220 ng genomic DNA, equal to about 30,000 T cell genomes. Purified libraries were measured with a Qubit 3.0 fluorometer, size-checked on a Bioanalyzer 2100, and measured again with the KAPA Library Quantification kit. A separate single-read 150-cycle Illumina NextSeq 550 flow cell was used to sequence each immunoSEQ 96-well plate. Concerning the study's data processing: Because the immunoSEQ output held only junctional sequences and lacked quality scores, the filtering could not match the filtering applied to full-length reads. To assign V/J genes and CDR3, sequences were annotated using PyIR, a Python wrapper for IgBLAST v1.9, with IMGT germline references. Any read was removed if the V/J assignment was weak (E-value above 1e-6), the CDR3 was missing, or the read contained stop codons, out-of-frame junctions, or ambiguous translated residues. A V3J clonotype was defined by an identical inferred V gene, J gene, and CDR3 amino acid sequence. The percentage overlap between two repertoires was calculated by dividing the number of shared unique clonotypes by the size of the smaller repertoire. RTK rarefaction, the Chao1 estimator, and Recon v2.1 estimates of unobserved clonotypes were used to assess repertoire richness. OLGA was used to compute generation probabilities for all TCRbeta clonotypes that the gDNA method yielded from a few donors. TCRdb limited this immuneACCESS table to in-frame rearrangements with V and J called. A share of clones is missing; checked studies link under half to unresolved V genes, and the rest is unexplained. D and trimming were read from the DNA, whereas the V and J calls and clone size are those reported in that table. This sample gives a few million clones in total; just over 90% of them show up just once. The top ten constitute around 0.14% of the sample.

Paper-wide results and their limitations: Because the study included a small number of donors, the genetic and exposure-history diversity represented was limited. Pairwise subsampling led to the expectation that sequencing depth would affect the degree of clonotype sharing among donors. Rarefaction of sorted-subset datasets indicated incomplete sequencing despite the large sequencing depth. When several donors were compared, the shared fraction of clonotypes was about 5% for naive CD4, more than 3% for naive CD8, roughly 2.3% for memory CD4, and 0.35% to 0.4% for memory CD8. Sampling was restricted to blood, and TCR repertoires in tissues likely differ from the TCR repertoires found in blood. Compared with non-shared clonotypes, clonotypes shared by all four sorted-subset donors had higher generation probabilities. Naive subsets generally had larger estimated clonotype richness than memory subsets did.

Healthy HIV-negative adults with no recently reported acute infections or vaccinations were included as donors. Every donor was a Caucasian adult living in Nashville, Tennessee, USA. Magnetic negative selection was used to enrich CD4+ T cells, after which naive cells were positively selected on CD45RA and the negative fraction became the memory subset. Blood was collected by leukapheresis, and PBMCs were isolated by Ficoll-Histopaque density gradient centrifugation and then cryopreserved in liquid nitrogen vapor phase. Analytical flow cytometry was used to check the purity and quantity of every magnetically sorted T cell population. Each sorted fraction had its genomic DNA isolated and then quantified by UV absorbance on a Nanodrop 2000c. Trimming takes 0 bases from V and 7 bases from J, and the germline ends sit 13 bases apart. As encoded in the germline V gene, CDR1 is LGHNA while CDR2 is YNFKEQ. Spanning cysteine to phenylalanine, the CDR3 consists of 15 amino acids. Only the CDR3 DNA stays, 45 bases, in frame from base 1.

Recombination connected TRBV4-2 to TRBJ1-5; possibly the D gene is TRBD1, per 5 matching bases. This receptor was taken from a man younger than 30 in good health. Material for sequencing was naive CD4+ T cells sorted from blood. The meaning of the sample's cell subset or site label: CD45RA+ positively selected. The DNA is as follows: TGTGCCAGCAGCCAAGATGGGCAGGGTAACCAGCCCCAGCATTTT. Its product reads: CASSQDGQGNQPQHF.